This TCR beta chain comes out of a study of blood T cell repertoires in COVID-19. The method was immunoSEQ multiplex PCR; TCRdb's version includes in-frame clones alone and lacks a portion of them. Of about 73,000 clones in the sample, 81% were seen once. This CDR3 has 13 residues. Deletions cut 6 bases from V and 8 bases from J, with 16 bases between. Germline V gene sequence: CDR1 MNHEY, CDR2 SVGAGI. This chain connects TRBV6-5 to TRBJ1-2; D ambiguous. The sequenced sample was peripheral blood. The sequence was obtained from a woman between 65 and 79 years old with acute or convalescent COVID-19. The CDR3 is CASSLGPAGGYTF. DNA for the CDR3: TGTGCCAGCAGCCTAGGCCCCGCGGGAGGCTACACCTTC.